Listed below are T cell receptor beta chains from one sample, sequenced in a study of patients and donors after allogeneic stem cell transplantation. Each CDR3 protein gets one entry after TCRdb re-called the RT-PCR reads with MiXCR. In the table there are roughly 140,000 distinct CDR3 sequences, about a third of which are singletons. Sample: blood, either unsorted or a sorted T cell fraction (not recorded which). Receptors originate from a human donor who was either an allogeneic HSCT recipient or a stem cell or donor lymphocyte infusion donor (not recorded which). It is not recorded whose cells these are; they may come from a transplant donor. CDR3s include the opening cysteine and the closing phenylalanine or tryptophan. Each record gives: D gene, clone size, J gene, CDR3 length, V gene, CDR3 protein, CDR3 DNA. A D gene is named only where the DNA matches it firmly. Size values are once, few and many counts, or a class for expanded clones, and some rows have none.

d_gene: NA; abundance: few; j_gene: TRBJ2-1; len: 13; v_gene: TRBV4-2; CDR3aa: CASSQLRDAEQFF; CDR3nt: TGTGCCAGCAGCCAGCTCAGGGATGCCGAGCAGTTCTTC
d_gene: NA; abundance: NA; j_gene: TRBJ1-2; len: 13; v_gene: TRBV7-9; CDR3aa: CASRAGASYGYTF; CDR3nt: TGTGCCAGCAGGGCAGGGGCATCCTATGGCTACACCTTC
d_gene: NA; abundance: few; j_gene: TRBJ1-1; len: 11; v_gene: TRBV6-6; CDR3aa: CASTLRAEAFF; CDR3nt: TGTGCCAGCACCCTCAGGGCTGAAGCTTTCTTT
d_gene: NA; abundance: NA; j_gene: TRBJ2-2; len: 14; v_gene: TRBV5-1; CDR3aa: CASSLKQGNGELFF; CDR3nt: TGCGCCAGCAGCCTAAAACAGGGAAACGGGGAGCTGTTTTTT
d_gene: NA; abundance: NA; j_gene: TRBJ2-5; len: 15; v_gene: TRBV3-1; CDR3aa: CASSPKPGQQETQYF; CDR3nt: TGTGCCAGCAGCCCAAAGCCCGGACAGCAAGAGACCCAGTACTTC
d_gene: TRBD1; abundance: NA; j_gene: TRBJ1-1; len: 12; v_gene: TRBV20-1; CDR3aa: CSASKQGARAFF; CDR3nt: TGCAGTGCTAGTAAACAGGGGGCGCGAGCTTTCTTT
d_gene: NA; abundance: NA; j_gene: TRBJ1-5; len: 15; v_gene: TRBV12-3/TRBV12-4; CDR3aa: CASSLMTFSNQPQHF; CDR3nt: TGTGCCAGCAGCCTCATGACGTTTAGCAATCAGCCCCAGCATTTT
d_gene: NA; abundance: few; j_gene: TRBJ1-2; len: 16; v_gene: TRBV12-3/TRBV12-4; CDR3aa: CASSLVPAERDYGYTF; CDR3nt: TGTGCCAGCAGTTTAGTACCGGCAGAACGTGACTATGGCTACACCTTC
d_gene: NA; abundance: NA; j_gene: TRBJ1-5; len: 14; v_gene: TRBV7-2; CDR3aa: CASSFTAPGQPQHF; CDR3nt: TGTGCCAGCAGCTTTACCGCCCCCGGACAGCCCCAGCATTTT
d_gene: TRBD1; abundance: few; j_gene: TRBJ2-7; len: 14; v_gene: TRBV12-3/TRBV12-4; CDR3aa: CASSPGTGSYEQYF; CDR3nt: TGTGCCAGCAGTCCCGGGACAGGGTCCTACGAGCAGTACTTC
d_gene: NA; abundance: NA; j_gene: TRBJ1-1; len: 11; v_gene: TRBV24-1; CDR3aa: CATSDAAEAFF; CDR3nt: TGTGCCACCAGTGATGCCGCAGAAGCTTTCTTT
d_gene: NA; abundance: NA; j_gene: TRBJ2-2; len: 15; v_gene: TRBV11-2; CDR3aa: CASSLAPGLTGELFF; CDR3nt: TGTGCCAGCAGCTTAGCACCGGGACTTACCGGGGAGCTGTTTTTT
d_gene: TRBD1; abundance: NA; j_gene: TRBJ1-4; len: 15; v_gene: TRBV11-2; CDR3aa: CASSYQGAANEKLFF; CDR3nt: TGTGCCAGCAGCTACCAGGGGGCGGCTAATGAAAAACTGTTTTTT
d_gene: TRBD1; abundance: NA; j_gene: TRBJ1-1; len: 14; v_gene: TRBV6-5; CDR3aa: CASSYHGQGTEAFF; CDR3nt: TGTGCCAGCAGTTACCACGGACAGGGCACTGAAGCTTTCTTT
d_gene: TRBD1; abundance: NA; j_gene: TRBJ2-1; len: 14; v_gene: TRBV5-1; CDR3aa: CASSWGQAPGEQFF; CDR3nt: TGCGCCAGCAGCTGGGGACAGGCCCCCGGTGAGCAGTTCTTC
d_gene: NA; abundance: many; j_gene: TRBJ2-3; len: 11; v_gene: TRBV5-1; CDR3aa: CASSSTDTQYF; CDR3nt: TGTGCCAGCAGCTCCACAGATACGCAGTATTTT
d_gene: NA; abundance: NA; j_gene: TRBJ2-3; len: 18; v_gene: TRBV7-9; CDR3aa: CASSLRPRTTGYTDTQYF; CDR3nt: TGTGCCAGCAGCTTACGTCCAAGAACTACAGGGTACACAGATACGCAGTATTTT
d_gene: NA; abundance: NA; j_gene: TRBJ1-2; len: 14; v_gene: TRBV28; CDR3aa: CASSPRILLDGYTF; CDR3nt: TGTGCCAGCAGCCCGAGGATACTTTTGGATGGCTACACCTTC
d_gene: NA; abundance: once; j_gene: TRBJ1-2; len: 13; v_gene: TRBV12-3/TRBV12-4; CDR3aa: CASSFDSPYGYIF; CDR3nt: TGTGCCAGCAGTTTCGACTCGCCGTATGGCTACATCTTC
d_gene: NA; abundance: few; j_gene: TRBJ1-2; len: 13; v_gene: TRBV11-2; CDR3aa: CASSLKGREGYTF; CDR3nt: TGTGCCAGCAGCTTAAAGGGGCGCGAAGGCTACACCTTC
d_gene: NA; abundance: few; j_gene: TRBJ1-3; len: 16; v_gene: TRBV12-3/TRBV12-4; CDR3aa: CASSLRGLQTGNTIYF; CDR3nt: TGTGCCAGCAGTTTGCGGGGACTCCAGACTGGAAACACCATATATTTT
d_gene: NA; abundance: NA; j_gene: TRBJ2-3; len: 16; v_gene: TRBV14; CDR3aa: CASSQELGLFPDTQYF; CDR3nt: TGTGCCAGCAGCCAAGAGCTTGGTCTTTTCCCAGATACGCAGTATTTT